The 19 T cell receptor beta chains below all came from one sample that was sequenced in a study of blood T cells in healthy people across ages. A J-beta primer mix and a sample-barcoded 5' primer were used in a second PCR of roughly 7 to 12 cycles. MiXCR, run by TCRdb on the 5' RACE reads, gives a single entry per CDR3 protein. The table lists roughly 720,000 distinct CDR3 sequences, roughly 50% of them singletons. Sequenced material: blood. Source of these receptors: a man older than 75 in good health.

This rearrangement joins TRBV7-2 to TRBJ2-5; 11 bases are shared with TRBD2. The CDR3 is 16 residues long. Germline V gene data show CDR1 as SGHTA and CDR2 as FQGNSA. V trimming: 8 bases; J trimming: 1 base; junction bases outside the gene matches: 9. The CDR3, as DNA: TGTGCCAGCGGGGCGGGACTAGCGGTATTCCAAGAGACCCAGTACTTC. Protein product: CASGAGLAVFQETQYF.

The chain recombines TRBV20-1 with TRBJ2-1; D not certain. The J call could be wrong; TRBJ2-7 is a better fit for the DNA end. Germline-derived CDR1 and CDR2 are DFQATT and SNEGSKA (reference sequence). CDR3 length: 12 residues. CDR3 sequence reads: CSVPSSYNEQYF. In nucleotides, the CDR3 is TGCAGTGTTCCGAGCTCCTACAATGAGCAGTACTTC.

The J gene is TRBJ2-5, the V gene TRBV28; 8 nucleotides match TRBD2. Germline V gene data show CDR1 as MDHEN and CDR2 as SYDVKM. The ends lost 3 bases at V and 6 bases at J; junction bases unmatched: 9. This CDR3 region has 15 residues. The CDR3 DNA follows: TGTGCCAGCAGTTTTGACGGTAGCGGGATCAAGACCCAGTACTTC. This sequence encodes CASSFDGSGIKTQYF.

The chain uses TRBV20-1 and TRBJ2-5; D is possibly TRBD1 (6 bases). The tail of the sequence fits TRBJ2-7 better, so the J call may be wrong. The CDR3 length is 12 residues. Germline values: CDR1 DFQATT, CDR2 SNEGSKA (reference sequence). CDR3 bases: TGCAGTGCTAGAGGGGGGCGAGTCGAGCAGTACTTC. The encoded protein is CSARGGRVEQYF.

This chain links TRBV10-3 with TRBJ2-5; D is unresolved. The germline V and J ends were trimmed by 3 bases and 1 base, with 9 bases remaining between them. The CDR3 consists of 14 residues. Per germline, CDR1 ENHRY and CDR2 SYGVKD. The CDR3 coding sequence is TGTGCCATCAGTGATCGGCTCTTCCAAGAGACCCAGTACTTC. Amino acid sequence: CAISDRLFQETQYF.

This clonotype was counted a few times. The chain recombines TRBV10-3 with TRBJ2-1, with TRBD2 matching over 7 bases. Germline V gene lookup returns CDR1 ENHRY and CDR2 SYGVKD. The CDR3 length is 14 residues. The V segment lost 3 bases and the J segment 4 bases; nucleotides outside the gene matches: 3. The CDR3: CAISEGAGYNEQFF. The CDR3 region has the DNA TGTGCCATCAGTGAAGGAGCGGGGTACAATGAGCAGTTCTTC.

The chain carries TRBV7-2 and TRBJ2-6, with 9 positions matching TRBD1. CDR3 length equals 17 residues. Germline V CDR1 and CDR2: SGHTA, FQGNSA. V lost 3 bases to trimming and J lost 0 bases; unmatched junction nucleotides: 3. DNA for the CDR3: TGTGCCAGCAGCTTGACAGGGGGAAGCTCTGGGGCCAACGTCCTGACTTTC. This codes for CASSLTGGSSGANVLTF.

This clonotype came up a few times. This chain uses TRBV11-2 with TRBJ2-7; no definite D call. Germline values: CDR1 SGHAT, CDR2 FQNNGV. V was pared by 2 bases and J by 0 bases, with 5 bases between. This CDR3 spans 13 amino acids. The CDR3 region is CASSLQPSYEQYF. In DNA form, the CDR3 reads TGTGCCAGCAGCTTACAGCCCTCCTACGAGCAGTACTTC.

The rearrangement joins TRBV6-1 to TRBJ1-5; D not certain. Germline V gene data show CDR1 as MNHNS and CDR2 as SASEGT. The ends were cut back, 3 bases at V and 0 bases at J, with 6 bases in the middle. CDR3 length: 14 residues. The CDR3 nucleotides read TGTGCCAGCAGTGAGACCCATAGCAATCAGCCCCAGCATTTT. Translating it yields CASSETHSNQPQHF.

As to this clonotype: A read error may produce the germline difference seen at one junction end. The chain couples TRBV10-3 to TRBJ1-1; possible D gene TRBD1, 5 bases. Germline CDR1 ENHRY, CDR2 SYGVKD. CDR3 length: 14 amino acids. Here the CDR3 reads CATSEEGLNTEAFF. CDR3 DNA: TGTGCCACCAGTGAGGAGGGACTGAACACTGAAGCTTTCTTT.

The chain is built from TRBV12-3 or TRBV12-4 and TRBJ2-7; 11 positions agree with TRBD1. V lost 4 bases and J lost 4; bases outside the gene matches: 6. CDR3 length: 15 amino acids. The CDR3 DNA reads as TGTGCCAGCAGTTACCTCGGGACAGGGGGTTACGAGCAGTACTTC. Encoded protein: CASSYLGTGGYEQYF.

This clonotype was seen ten or more times. The V call is TRBV20-1, the J call TRBJ2-1; D may be TRBD2 (6 bases). Trimming left V 0 bases short and J 0 bases short, with 9 bases between. The CDR3 extends over 15 amino acids. The germline CDR1 and CDR2 sequences are DFQATT and SNEGSKA (reference sequence). CDR3 in DNA: TGCAGTGCTAGAGATCTAGCGAGCTCCTACAATGAGCAGTTCTTC. Translated: CSARDLASSYNEQFF.

The chain joins TRBV6-5 to TRBJ2-1; D is uncertain. Trimming stripped 0 bases from V and 0 bases from J, with 9 bases between. The CDR3 extends over 16 amino acids. From germline, CDR1 is MNHEY and CDR2 SVGAGI. This CDR3 is CASSYSPTDSYNEQFF. The CDR3 DNA sequence: TGTGCCAGCAGTTACTCGCCGACGGACTCCTACAATGAGCAGTTCTTC.

The chain has TRBV5-1 and TRBJ2-7; D call uncertain. Gene TRBJ2-5 matches the end of the DNA better, so the J call may be wrong. This CDR3 region has 13 residues. CDR1 is SGHRS, CDR2 YFSETQ, per germline. CDR3 protein: CASSSSVQETQYF. The DNA for the CDR3 is TGCGCCAGCAGCTCTTCAGTCCAAGAGACCCAGTACTTC.

The chain links TRBV21-1 to TRBJ2-5. TRBJ2-7 matches the DNA end more closely, so the J call is doubtful. TRBV21-1 counts as a pseudogene. The CDR3 sequence is 15 residues long. CDR3 bases: TGTGCCAGCAGCGGAGCTGACGGGGTTCCCTACGAGCAGTACTTC. Encoded protein: CASSGADGVPYEQYF.

V and J are TRBV7-9 and TRBJ2-5; 10 bases line up with TRBD2. The CDR3 loop spans 16 amino acids. Looked up from germline, CDR1 is SEHNR and CDR2 is FQNEAQ (reference sequence). The V segment lost 6 bases and the J segment 2 bases; nucleotides outside the gene matches: 9. CDR3 sequence: CASSLGLAVEQETQYF. CDR3 in DNA: TGTGCCAGCAGTCTCGGACTAGCGGTCGAACAAGAGACCCAGTACTTC.

The V gene is TRBV5-1, the J gene TRBJ2-2; 10 nucleotides agree with TRBD1. J was trimmed by 6 bases and V by 1 base; bases with no gene match: 3. CDR1 and CDR2 from the germline V gene are SGHRS and YFSETQ. This CDR3 comprises 15 residues. CDR3 bases: TGCGCCAGCAGCTTGCGACAGGGGGCTTCCGGGGAGCTGTTTTTT. Its protein product is CASSLRQGASGELFF.

This rearrangement joins TRBV11-2 to TRBJ1-2; D possibly corresponds to TRBD1 (5 bases). This CDR3 region has 14 residues. The V and J ends lost 1 base and 3 bases respectively, with 9 bases between them. Germline CDR1 is SGHAT and CDR2 is FQNNGV. The CDR3 nucleotides read TGTGCCAGCAGCTTAGGGGGGACCTACTATGGCTACACCTTC. Protein product: CASSLGGTYYGYTF.

The chain employs TRBV19 and TRBJ2-7; 11 bases line up with TRBD2. J gave up 2 bases and V 6 bases, and 6 bases lay outside the gene matches. Germline V lookup: CDR1 LNHDA, CDR2 SQIVND (reference sequence). The CDR3 is 15 residues long. As DNA, the CDR3 is TGTGCCAGTAGCACGATAGCGGGAGGGCCCTACGAGCAGTACTTC. Protein: CASSTIAGGPYEQYF.